The 8 T cell receptor beta chains presented below share a single source sample, sequenced in a study of shared clonotypes between healthy human individuals. Libraries were prepared by immunoSEQ multiplex PCR; TCRdb keeps only in-frame clonotypes and omits some of them. The sample holds a few hundred thousand clones, around 79% seen once. What was sequenced was memory CD4+ T cells sorted from blood. The subset was: CD45RA-negative fraction. These receptors were collected from a man aged 25-45 years in good health.

This chain joins TRBV5-6 and TRBJ2-3, with 12 bases that match TRBD2. With 4 bases clipped from V and 5 bases from J, the junction kept 2 bases outside the gene matches. CDR1 SGHDT and CDR2 YYEEEE come from the germline V gene. This CDR3 is 14 amino acids long. The CDR3 spells CASSPGLAGDTQYF. For the CDR3, the DNA is TGTGCCAGCAGCCCGGGACTAGCGGGAGATACGCAGTATTTT.

V gene TRBV9 combines with J gene TRBJ1-2; D unclear. With 0 bases removed from V and 3 bases from J, the gap between germline ends came to 9 bases. CDR3 length: 14 residues. Germline V gives CDR1 SGDLS, CDR2 YYNGEE. The CDR3 coding sequence is TGTGCCAGCAGCGTAGGCACAGCCGACTATGGCTACACCTTC. Translation gives CASSVGTADYGYTF. Full variable domain (missing parts from reference TRBV9 and TRBJ1-2): DSGVTQTPKHLITATGQRVTLRCSPRSGDLSVYWYQQSLDQGLQFLIQYYNGEERAKGNILERFSAQQFPDLHSELNLSSLELGDSALYFCASSVGTADYGYTFGSGTRLTVV.

The chain is built from TRBV28 and TRBJ2-5; D not certain. This CDR3 has 15 amino acids. Trimming took off 1 base at V and 1 base at J, with 10 bases between the two ends. Germline V gene data show CDR1 as MDHEN and CDR2 as SYDVKM. This CDR3 reads CASSLLRQPQETQYF. The CDR3 DNA reads TGTGCCAGCAGTTTATTACGGCAGCCCCAAGAGACCCAGTACTTC.

The chain couples TRBV5-4 to TRBJ1-2; D remains unclear. The CDR3 is 15 residues long. In germline, CDR1 is SGHNT, CDR2 YYREEE (reference sequence). Trimming took 4 bases from V and 2 from J, leaving 15 bases between them. CDR3 sequence reads: CASSQEALTNYGYTF. The CDR3 DNA is TGTGCCAGCAGCCAAGAGGCATTGACGAACTATGGCTACACCTTC. Combining the CDR3 with reference TRBV5-4 and TRBJ1-2 gives the whole variable domain ETGVTQSPTHLIKTRGQQVTLRCSSQSGHNTVSWYQQALGQGPQFIFQYYREEENGRGNFPPRFSGLQFPNYSSELNVNALELDDSALYLCASSQEALTNYGYTFGSGTRLTVV.

This chain uses TRBV7-2 with TRBJ2-7, with D perhaps TRBD2 (6 bases). The germline V gene encodes CDR1 SGHTA and CDR2 FQGNSA. CDR3 size: 15 residues. Trimming took off 5 bases at V and 3 bases at J, with 17 bases between the two ends. CDR3 DNA: TGTGCCAGCAGCCCAACGGGAGCACAAAGCTACGAGCAGTACTTC. Amino acid sequence: CASSPTGAQSYEQYF. The complete variable domain, with remaining parts taken from reference TRBV7-2 and TRBJ2-7, reads GAGVSQSPSNKVTEKGKDVELRCDPISGHTALYWYRQSLGQGLEFLIYFQGNSAPDKSGLPSDRFSAERTGGSVSTLTIQRTQQEDSAVYLCASSPTGAQSYEQYFGPGTRLTVT.

J is TRBJ2-2 and V is TRBV7-9; D remains ambiguous. The V and J ends lost 7 bases and 1 base respectively, with 13 bases between them. This CDR3 has 15 residues. Germline lookup yields CDR1 SEHNR and CDR2 FQNEAQ (reference sequence). The chain's CDR3 is CASTEGTQNTGELFF. CDR3 nucleotides: TGTGCCAGCACTGAAGGTACTCAGAACACCGGGGAGCTGTTTTTT. Variable domain in full (rest from reference TRBV7-9 and TRBJ2-2): DTGVSQNPRHKITKRGQNVTFRCDPISEHNRLYWYRQTLGQGPEFLTYFQNEAQLEKSRLLSDRFSAERPKGSFSTLEIQRTEQGDSAMYLCASTEGTQNTGELFFGEGSRLTVL.

This clone was seen once. The gene calls are TRBV6-5 and TRBJ2-7; TRBD1 matches 7 bases. The CDR3 sequence is 13 residues long. V lost 2 bases, J lost 4 bases, and 2 bases stayed unmatched. Germline lookup yields CDR1 MNHEY and CDR2 SVGAGI. This CDR3 reads CASSYRDSYEQYF. The CDR3 nucleotides read TGTGCCAGCAGTTACCGGGACAGTTACGAGCAGTACTTC.

This chain links TRBV25-1 with TRBJ2-5, with 8 bases fitting TRBD1. Unmatched junction bases numbered 5, after V lost 4 bases and J lost 1 base. The germline CDR1 and CDR2 sequences are MGHDK and SYGVNS. This CDR3 has 15 amino acids. The CDR3 coding sequence is TGTGCCAGCAGTGCTCCTGGACAGGGCCAAGAGACCCAGTACTTC. Its translation: CASSAPGQGQETQYF.